These 21 T cell receptor beta chains were sequenced from one sample in a study of cytomegalovirus exposure and HLA in healthy donors. PCR was performed using 60 Vbeta and 13 Jbeta primers. Sequencing used immunoSEQ multiplex PCR; TCRdb keeps in-frame clones, though not all of them. The sample contains more than 85,000 clones, roughly a tenth of which appear only once. The sequenced sample was PBMCs. The receptors stem from a man aged 50 to 60 in good health and CMV-seropositive.

This clone appeared a few times. The genes are TRBV5-1 and TRBJ1-6, with 9 positions matching TRBD1. V shed 4 bases, J shed 5 bases, and the junction held 1 base outside the gene matches. Germline CDR1 and CDR2: SGHRS and YFSETQ. The CDR3 loop spans 14 amino acids. CDR3 region: CASSRDRDNSPLHF. The CDR3 DNA reads TGCGCCAGCAGCAGGGACAGGGATAATTCACCCCTCCACTTT.

This clone was found a few times. The V call is TRBV5-1, the J call TRBJ2-1; 10 bases are shared with TRBD2. The length of the CDR3 is 16 residues. CDR1 and CDR2 from the germline V gene are SGHRS and YFSETQ. Trimming removed 4 bases from V and 10 bases from J; junction bases left unmatched: 14. The CDR3: CASSPSSGRASSEQFF. The CDR3 DNA follows: TGCGCCAGCAGCCCCTCGAGCGGGAGGGCCTCTAGCGAGCAGTTCTTC.

V gene TRBV29-1 combines with J gene TRBJ2-4, with 9 bases matching TRBD1. Germline lookup yields CDR1 SQVTM and CDR2 ANQGSEA. V trimming: 7 bases; J trimming: 8 bases; junction bases outside the gene matches: 9. This CDR3 region has 13 residues. The CDR3 protein is CSALGTGSDIQYF. The CDR3, as DNA: TGCAGCGCCCTAGGGACAGGGAGTGACATTCAGTACTTC.

This clone was found a few times. J is TRBJ2-6 and V is TRBV6-1; 8 nucleotides align to TRBD1. The CDR3 is 15 residues long. The V and J ends lost 6 bases and 2 bases, in that order; junction bases with no gene match: 3. Germline V gene data show CDR1 as MNHNS and CDR2 as SASEGT. CDR3 amino acids: CASRTTGAGANVLTF. The DNA for the CDR3 is TGTGCCAGCAGAACGACAGGGGCTGGGGCCAACGTCCTGACTTTC.

The chain carries TRBV27 and TRBJ1-1; TRBD1 matches at 10 bases. Germline V gene lookup returns CDR1 MNHEY and CDR2 SMNVEV (reference sequence). V lost 4 bases to trimming and J lost 3 bases; unmatched junction nucleotides: 5. This CDR3 comprises 15 residues. CDR3 DNA sequence: TGTGCCAGCAGTTCAGGGACAGGGGAGGACACTGAAGCTTTCTTT. Its protein product is CASSSGTGEDTEAFF.

This clone came up a few times. This sequence joins TRBV6-1 and TRBJ1-5; perhaps TRBD1 as D (6 bases). V lost 1 base, J lost 1 base, and 11 bases lay in between. The CDR3 has 16 residues. CDR1 and CDR2 (germline): MNHNS, SASEGT. CDR3 DNA sequence: TGTGCCAGCAGTGAAGAGCGGGGGCTGAGCAATCAGCCCCAGCATTTT. Its translation is CASSEERGLSNQPQHF.

The chain links TRBV2 to TRBJ1-1; 12 positions match TRBD1. V lost 4 bases, J lost 6 bases, and 6 bases stayed unmatched. The CDR3 spans 15 residues. The germline CDR1 and CDR2 sequences are SNHLY and FYNNEI. The CDR3 DNA is TGTGCCAGCAGTGTCCGAGGGACAGGGGGCTCTGAAGCTTTCTTT. Encoded protein: CASSVRGTGGSEAFF. The full variable domain, its missing parts supplied by reference TRBV2 and TRBJ1-1, is EPEVTQTPSHQVTQMGQEVILRCVPISNHLYFYWYRQILGQKVEFLVSFYNNEISEKSEIFDDQFSVERPDGSNFTLKIRSTKLEDSAMYFCASSVRGTGGSEAFFGQGTRLTVV.

The genes are TRBV4-2 and TRBJ1-1; 8 positions agree with TRBD1. This CDR3 contains 14 residues. Looked up from germline, CDR1 is LGHNA and CDR2 is YNFKEQ. Trimming removed 2 bases from V and 10 bases from J; junction bases left unmatched: 9. CDR3 bases: TGTGCCAGCAGCCAAAAGGTCGTGGGACAGGCAGCTTTCTTT. Its protein is CASSQKVVGQAAFF.

This clone turned up a few times. This chain links TRBV18 with TRBJ2-7; 10 nucleotides align to TRBD2. This CDR3 spans 15 amino acids. From germline, CDR1 is KGHSH and CDR2 LQKENI. V gave up 2 bases and J gave up 4 bases; unmatched junction bases: 5. CDR3 coding DNA: TGTGCCAGCTCACCAGGAGCGGGAGGGCAATACGAGCAGTACTTC. It yields the protein CASSPGAGGQYEQYF.

Written as DNA, the CDR3 is TGTGCCAGCAGCTGGGGCAGGGACACTGAAGCTTTCTTT. Its protein product is CASSWGRDTEAFF. V and J are TRBV7-9 and TRBJ1-1, with D perhaps matching TRBD1 (5 bases). The V end lost 4 bases, the J end lost 3 bases, and 9 bases lay between the germline ends. The length of the CDR3 is 13 residues. Germline V gene sequence: CDR1 SEHNR, CDR2 FQNEAQ (reference sequence). Looking up the rest from reference TRBV7-9 and TRBJ1-1 gives the full variable domain: DTGVSQNPRHKITKRGQNVTFRCDPISEHNRLYWYRQTLGQGPEFLTYFQNEAQLEKSRLLSDRFSAERPKGSFSTLEIQRTEQGDSAMYLCASSWGRDTEAFFGQGTRLTVV.

This chain joins TRBV19 and TRBJ1-6; 10 bases map to TRBD1. V lost 7 bases, J lost 10 bases, and 7 bases stayed unmatched. Germline assignment: CDR1 LNHDA and CDR2 SQIVND (reference sequence). This CDR3 region has 14 residues. Here the CDR3 DNA reads TGTGCCAGTACTCCGGGACAGGGGAACTCACCCCTCCACTTT. Its protein is CASTPGQGNSPLHF.

This clone was seen only once. Sequence at one end of the junction differs from germline and may be a read error. V is TRBV4-3 and J is TRBJ2-7, with TRBD1 matching 9 bases. This CDR3 has 16 amino acids. The germline V gene encodes CDR1 LGHNA and CDR2 YSLEER. In DNA form, the CDR3 reads TGCGCCAGCAGCAAAGATAAGACAGGGGGATTCTACGAGCAGTACTTC. Its protein product is CASSKDKTGGFYEQYF.

The chain links TRBV29-1 to TRBJ2-7; 9 nucleotides align to TRBD1. J gave up 1 base and V 4 bases, and 8 bases lay outside the gene matches. The CDR3 totals 15 residues. Germline V gene sequence: CDR1 SQVTM, CDR2 ANQGSEA. The CDR3 loop is CSVGAGGQGSYEQYF. CDR3 in DNA: TGCAGCGTTGGGGCCGGAGGACAGGGGTCCTACGAGCAGTACTTC.

The rearrangement links TRBV2 to TRBJ2-7; tentatively, D is TRBD1 (5 bases). This CDR3 has 14 residues. The germline V gene has CDR1 SNHLY and CDR2 FYNNEI. The V end was cut by 8 bases, the J end by 5 bases, with 19 bases between. The chain's CDR3 is CASVDRRTRDEQYF. CDR3 sequence (DNA): TGTGCCAGCGTGGATAGGCGAACCAGGGACGAGCAGTACTTC.

This clone was found a few times. The chain employs TRBV27 and TRBJ1-5, with D uncertain. V dropped 5 bases and J dropped 2 bases, with 13 bases sitting between them. Germline CDR1 and CDR2: MNHEY and SMNVEV (reference sequence). The CDR3 sequence is 15 residues long. In nucleotides, the CDR3 is TGTGCCAGCAGTCTCAGCCCCGGGGGCAATCAGCCCCAGCATTTT. This gives the protein CASSLSPGGNQPQHF.

This clone occurred a few times. V gene TRBV7-3 combines with J gene TRBJ2-2; possible D gene TRBD2, 6 bases. CDR1 is SGHTA, CDR2 FQGTGA, per germline. CDR3 length equals 15 residues. V lost 5 bases and J lost 2, with 12 bases in between. The CDR3 reads CASSEGLVNTGELFF. As DNA, the CDR3 is TGTGCCAGCAGCGAGGGACTCGTTAACACCGGGGAGCTGTTTTTT.

This chain links TRBV7-2 with TRBJ2-1; a weak D match, TRBD2 (5 bases). This CDR3 is 15 amino acids long. Per germline, CDR1 SGHTA and CDR2 FQGNSA. V was shortened by 2 bases and J by 13 bases, with 21 bases between the two germline ends. For the CDR3, the DNA is TGTGCCAGCAGCTTAACCCCGGTAGGGAGCTCGACCCAGTTCTTC. As protein: CASSLTPVGSSTQFF.

This clone was observed once. The chain has TRBV7-3 and TRBJ2-1, with D perhaps matching TRBD2 (5 bases). Germline-derived CDR1 and CDR2 are SGHTA and FQGTGA. The length of the CDR3 is 15 residues. Trimming removed 5 bases at V and 1 base at J, with 12 bases between. CDR3 DNA: TGTGCCAGCAGCCCTAGCCCCGGATCCTACAATGAGCAGTTCTTC. Protein sequence: CASSPSPGSYNEQFF.

This chain uses TRBV7-9 with TRBJ1-1, with D perhaps TRBD1 (5 bases). The CDR3 loop spans 11 amino acids. CDR1 is SEHNR and CDR2 is FQNEAQ in the germline V gene (reference sequence). Trimming removed 7 bases from V and 3 bases from J, with 6 bases in between. The CDR3 coding sequence is TGTGCCAGCATAGGGGACACTGAAGCTTTCTTT. It codes for CASIGDTEAFF.

The chain combines TRBV30 with TRBJ1-5; 9 bases match TRBD1. The CDR3 has 14 residues. Losses at the gene ends were 3 bases for V and 3 bases for J; bases not matched to a gene: 3. The germline V gene has CDR1 GTSNPN and CDR2 SVGIG (reference sequence). The CDR3 protein is CAWRRTGANQPQHF. The CDR3 bases are TGTGCCTGGAGGCGGACAGGGGCCAATCAGCCCCAGCATTTT.

This clone was seen more than once but under ten times. The chain employs TRBV29-1 and TRBJ2-5, with 8 bases aligning to TRBD2. The CDR3 consists of 16 residues. CDR1 is SQVTM and CDR2 is ANQGSEA in the germline V gene. V lost 6 bases and J lost 5; bases outside the gene matches: 17. CDR3 in DNA: TGCAGCGTAGACCCGAGACTAGCGCGAGGGCAGGAGACCCAGTACTTC. It translates to CSVDPRLARGQETQYF.